Below, 23 T cell receptor beta chains from the same sample are listed, as sequenced in a study of HIV-infected patients and healthy controls. Antiretroviral therapy had run roughly three months, about 14 weeks, before follow-up blood collection. No cell fractionation was done, so the repertoire covers all unsorted peripheral blood T cells. Reverse transcription used around 500 ng RNA and constant-region primers for alpha and beta. Each of the alpha and beta chains got its own library through chain-specific third strand synthesis with indices. TCRdb itself ran the 5' RACE reads through MiXCR, one entry per CDR3 protein. Among about 6,500 distinct CDR3 sequences listed, around 7.7% were seen once. The sequences come from blood, collected during antiretroviral therapy. The receptor set was obtained from an adult with HIV infection.

This clonotype counts as medium-sized (0.01 to 0.1%). The chain uses TRBV28 and TRBJ2-3, with 9 bases lining up with TRBD2. This CDR3 is 17 amino acids long. V lost 5 bases and J lost 2; bases outside the gene matches: 11. Germline CDR1 and CDR2: MDHEN and SYDVKM. The CDR3, as DNA: TGTGCCAGCAGTCCCCATGTCAAGCGGGGGGCCACAGATACGCAGTATTTT. Translated: CASSPHVKRGATDTQYF.

This clonotype is categorized as medium-sized. The chain recombines TRBV6-1 with TRBJ1-5; D gene uncertain. Between the trimmed V and J ends, which lost 2 bases and 7 bases, there was a span of 18 bases. The CDR3 covers 16 residues. The germline gives CDR1 MNHNS, CDR2 SASEGT. CDR3 sequence (DNA): TGTGCCAGCAGTGAATATTCGTCGGCAACTGGGCAGCCCCAGCATTTT. Translating it yields CASSEYSSATGQPQHF.

This clonotype is classed as medium-sized. The CDR3 sequence: CSVEVEDRDPYEQYF. For the CDR3, the DNA is TGCAGCGTTGAAGTAGAGGACAGGGACCCCTACGAGCAGTACTTC. This sequence joins TRBV29-1 and TRBJ2-7, with 8 bases identical to TRBD1. Losses at the gene ends were 1 base for V and 2 bases for J; bases not matched to a gene: 7. CDR1 SQVTM and CDR2 ANQGSEA come from the germline V gene. This CDR3 is built from 15 residues.

In this sample, this clonotype turned up many times. This chain joins TRBV29-1 and TRBJ2-1, with TRBD2 identical over 9 bases. Per germline, CDR1 SQVTM and CDR2 ANQGSEA. This CDR3 contains 16 residues. Germline trimming cut 3 bases from V and 4 bases from J; bases unmatched to any gene: 10. The CDR3 DNA is TGCAGCGTTGATTTCCGCGCGGGGGGGACTTACAATGAGCAGTTCTTC. Translation: CSVDFRAGGTYNEQFF.

The chain uses TRBV7-9 and TRBJ2-7, with D possibly being TRBD2 (6 bases). CDR3 length equals 15 residues. V lost 4 bases and J 0 bases, leaving 13 bases between the germline ends. Germline CDR1 reads SEHNR; CDR2 reads FQNEAQ (reference sequence). The CDR3 bases are TGTGCCAGCAGCTCGGGACTCTCGTCCTCCTACGAGCAGTACTTC. It translates to CASSSGLSSSYEQYF.

Ten or more counts support this clonotype. This CDR3 reads CASSQGLAGGNEQFF. As DNA, the CDR3 is TGCGCCAGCAGCCAAGGGCTAGCGGGAGGGAATGAGCAGTTCTTC. The chain links TRBV4-1 to TRBJ2-1; 12 nucleotides line up with TRBD2. This CDR3 has 15 amino acids. Per the germline V gene, CDR1 is MGHRA and CDR2 is YSYEKL. J gave up 7 bases and V 1 base, and 2 bases lay outside the gene matches.

The chain carries TRBV20-1 and TRBJ2-7, with 8 bases that match TRBD2. J was trimmed by 0 bases and V by 0 bases; bases with no gene match: 7. Germline V gene lookup returns CDR1 DFQATT and CDR2 SNEGSKA (reference sequence). The CDR3 extends over 16 amino acids. The CDR3 coding sequence is TGCAGTGCTAGAGATTGGTCCGGGGGGGTCTCCTACGAGCAGTACTTC. Amino acids: CSARDWSGGVSYEQYF.

This chain connects TRBV20-1 to TRBJ2-5, with D possibly TRBD2 on 6 matching bases. With 8 bases removed from V and 5 bases from J, the gap between germline ends came to 15 bases. Germline V CDR1 and CDR2: DFQATT, SNEGSKA (reference sequence). This CDR3 is 12 amino acids long. The CDR3 sequence: CSPGGGIETQYF. As DNA, the CDR3 is TGCAGTCCCGGCGGCGGGATTGAGACCCAGTACTTC.

This clonotype appeared many times. J is TRBJ1-2 and V is TRBV10-3, with no clear D. Looked up from germline, CDR1 is ENHRY and CDR2 is SYGVKD. Between the trimmed V and J ends, which lost 3 bases and 8 bases, there was a span of 10 bases. This CDR3 region has 12 residues. The CDR3: CAISDTPGGYTF. The DNA for the CDR3 is TGTGCCATCAGTGACACCCCCGGAGGCTACACCTTC.

This chain links TRBV4-2 with TRBJ2-6; D not resolved. The V end lost 3 bases, the J end lost 0 bases, and 12 bases lay between the germline ends. The CDR3 has 17 residues. Germline V gene sequence: CDR1 LGHNA, CDR2 YNFKEQ. CDR3: CASSQFVFGSGANVLTF. The CDR3 nucleotides are TGTGCCAGCAGCCAGTTTGTGTTCGGCTCTGGGGCCAACGTCCTGACTTTC.

As concerns this clonotype: This may be a read error, as it is one base from a much larger clone. The rearrangement joins TRBV7-9 to TRBJ1-2; the D is unclear. The CDR3 is 11 amino acids. The germline CDR1 and CDR2 sequences are SEHNR and FQNEAQ (reference sequence). The CDR3 here is CTSGLSYGYTF. The CDR3 DNA reads as TGTACCAGCGGATTGTCCTATGGCTACACCTTC.

This clonotype came up many times. The chain carries TRBV19 and TRBJ2-3, with D maybe TRBD2 (6 bases). V lost 6 bases and J lost 5, with 12 bases in between. The germline gives CDR1 LNHDA, CDR2 SQIVND (reference sequence). This CDR3 has 13 residues. The CDR3 sequence is CASSLRGLDTQYF. The CDR3 region has the DNA TGTGCCAGTAGCTTGCGGGGCCTAGATACGCAGTATTTT.

Within the sample, this clonotype is medium-sized (0.01 to 0.1%). The V and J genes are TRBV29-1 and TRBJ2-1; D gene uncertain. This CDR3 spans 11 amino acids. From germline, CDR1 is SQVTM and CDR2 ANQGSEA. V was shortened by 5 bases and J by 4 bases, with 6 bases between the two germline ends. The CDR3, as DNA: TGCAGCGTTAGGCGGTACAATGAGCAGTTCTTC. It codes for CSVRRYNEQFF.

This clonotype qualifies as medium-sized (0.01 to 0.1%). V gene TRBV7-9 combines with J gene TRBJ2-5, with D tentatively TRBD2 (6 bases). V was cut by 3 bases and J by 3 bases, with 14 bases left in between. The germline gives CDR1 SEHNR, CDR2 FQNEAQ (reference sequence). The CDR3 is made up of 15 amino acids. DNA of the CDR3: TGTGCCAGCAGCTTTTCGGAGGGGTACGAAGAGACCCAGTACTTC. The encoded protein is CASSFSEGYEETQYF.

This clonotype is medium-sized (0.01 to 0.1%) within its sample. V gene TRBV5-1 combines with J gene TRBJ2-3, with a weak D call TRBD1 (6 bases). Trimming pared 2 bases from V and 2 bases from J, leaving 12 bases between. CDR1 and CDR2 from the germline V gene are SGHRS and YFSETQ. This CDR3 is 15 amino acids long. The DNA of the CDR3 is TGCGCCAGCAGCTTCATCCAGGGGCACACAGATACGCAGTATTTT. This gives the protein CASSFIQGHTDTQYF.

This clonotype was detected ten times or more. The chain links TRBV2 to TRBJ2-2; possibly TRBD1 or TRBD2 for D (5 bases each). The germline gives CDR1 SNHLY, CDR2 FYNNEI. The germline V and J ends were trimmed by 7 bases and 5 bases, with 17 bases remaining between them. This CDR3 is 15 amino acids long. Written as DNA, the CDR3 is TGTGCCAGCACCGGGACCCCCGACGGGACCGGGGAGCTGTTTTTT. This encodes CASTGTPDGTGELFF.

This clonotype is judged medium-sized (0.01 to 0.1%). V gene TRBV7-9 combines with J gene TRBJ2-3; a possible D gene is TRBD1 (6 bases). The V and J ends lost 1 base and 4 bases respectively, with 9 bases between them. Germline CDR1 is SEHNR and CDR2 is FQNEAQ (reference sequence). CDR3 size: 14 residues. The CDR3: CASSLGSGADTQYF. The CDR3 coding sequence is TGTGCCAGCAGCTTAGGCTCAGGGGCAGATACGCAGTATTTT.

This clonotype was counted at least ten times. The chain employs TRBV9 and TRBJ2-1, with 9 bases identical to TRBD2. The CDR3 extends over 14 amino acids. The ends lost 4 bases at V and 5 bases at J; junction bases unmatched: 4. CDR1 SGDLS and CDR2 YYNGEE come from the germline V gene. The CDR3 coding sequence is TGTGCCAGCAGCCGCCAGCGGGGGGACAATGAGCAGTTCTTC. This codes for CASSRQRGDNEQFF.

This clonotype is classed as medium-sized. The chain couples TRBV5-4 to TRBJ2-1, with 10 positions matching TRBD2. The germline CDR1 and CDR2 sequences are SGHNT and YYREEE (reference sequence). There are 15 residues in the CDR3. V was pared by 1 base and J by 8 bases, with 6 bases of the junction left unmatched. The CDR3 nucleotides are TGTGCCAGCAGCTTGATACTAGCGGGGACCCATGAGCAGTTCTTC. This translates into CASSLILAGTHEQFF.

In its sample, this clonotype ranks as medium-sized (0.01 to 0.1%). This sequence joins TRBV29-1 and TRBJ2-1, with D perhaps given as TRBD1 or TRBD2 (6 bases each). From germline, CDR1 is SQVTM and CDR2 ANQGSEA. Trimming removed 6 bases from V and 4 bases from J, with 19 bases in between. CDR3 size: 15 residues. The CDR3 region has the DNA TGCAGCGTAGAAACCGGGCGCGGGACATACAATGAGCAGTTCTTC. As protein: CSVETGRGTYNEQFF.

By sample fraction, this clonotype is medium-sized. The genes are TRBV5-1 and TRBJ2-2; D is undetermined. Germline V gene lookup returns CDR1 SGHRS and CDR2 YFSETQ. The CDR3 extends over 13 amino acids. V lost 0 bases and J 2 bases, leaving 2 bases between the germline ends. The chain's CDR3 is CASSLDNTGELFF. In nucleotides, the CDR3 is TGCGCCAGCAGCTTGGACAACACCGGGGAGCTGTTTTTT.

Relative to its sample, this clonotype is medium-sized. The chain carries TRBV10-3 and TRBJ2-3; TRBD2 aligns across 10 bases. CDR1 and CDR2 from the germline V gene are ENHRY and SYGVKD. CDR3 length: 15 amino acids. V gave up 4 bases and J gave up 3 bases; unmatched junction bases: 4. The CDR3 nucleotides read TGTGCCATCAGTGGGACTAGCGGCGATACAGATACGCAGTATTTT. Translation: CAISGTSGDTDTQYF.

In its sample, this clonotype was seen many times. The rearrangement links TRBV9 to TRBJ2-2; tentative D call: TRBD2 (6 bases). CDR3 length equals 14 residues. V lost 4 bases, J lost 1 base, and 8 bases lay in between. The germline V gene encodes CDR1 SGDLS and CDR2 YYNGEE. In nucleotides, the CDR3 is TGTGCCAGCAGCCCGGGACTGAACACCGGGGAGCTGTTTTTT. Translating it yields CASSPGLNTGELFF.